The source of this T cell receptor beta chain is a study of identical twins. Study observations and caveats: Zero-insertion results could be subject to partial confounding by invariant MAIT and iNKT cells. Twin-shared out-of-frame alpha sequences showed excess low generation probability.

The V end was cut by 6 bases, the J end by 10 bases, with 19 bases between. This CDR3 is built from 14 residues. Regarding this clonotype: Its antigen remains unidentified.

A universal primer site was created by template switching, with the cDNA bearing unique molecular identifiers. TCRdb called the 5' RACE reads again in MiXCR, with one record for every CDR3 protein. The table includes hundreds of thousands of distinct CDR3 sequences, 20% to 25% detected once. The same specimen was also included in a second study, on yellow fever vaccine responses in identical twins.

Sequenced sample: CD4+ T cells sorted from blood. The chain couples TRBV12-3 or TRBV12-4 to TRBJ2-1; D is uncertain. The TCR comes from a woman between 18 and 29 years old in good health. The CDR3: CASSQAPRAREQFF. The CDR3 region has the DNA TGTGCCAGCAGCCAAGCCCCTAGGGCGAGGGAGCAGTTCTTC.